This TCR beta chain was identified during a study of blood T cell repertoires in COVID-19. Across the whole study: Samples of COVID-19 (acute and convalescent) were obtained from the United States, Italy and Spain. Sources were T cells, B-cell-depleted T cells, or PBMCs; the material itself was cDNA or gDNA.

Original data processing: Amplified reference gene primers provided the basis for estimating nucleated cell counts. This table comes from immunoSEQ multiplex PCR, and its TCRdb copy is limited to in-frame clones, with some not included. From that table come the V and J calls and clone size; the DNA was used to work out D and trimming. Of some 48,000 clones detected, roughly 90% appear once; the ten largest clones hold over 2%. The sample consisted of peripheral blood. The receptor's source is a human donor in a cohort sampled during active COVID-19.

The DNA for the CDR3 is TGTGCCAGCAGCCACGCCGGGACTACCAATTACGAGCAGTACTTC. It translates to CASSHAGTTNYEQYF. The chain joins TRBV7-9 to TRBJ2-7; 7 nucleotides align to TRBD2. The CDR3 runs 15 residues. V dropped 5 bases and J dropped 4; count of bases not matched to a gene: 11. Germline lookup yields CDR1 SEHNR and CDR2 FQNEAQ (reference sequence).